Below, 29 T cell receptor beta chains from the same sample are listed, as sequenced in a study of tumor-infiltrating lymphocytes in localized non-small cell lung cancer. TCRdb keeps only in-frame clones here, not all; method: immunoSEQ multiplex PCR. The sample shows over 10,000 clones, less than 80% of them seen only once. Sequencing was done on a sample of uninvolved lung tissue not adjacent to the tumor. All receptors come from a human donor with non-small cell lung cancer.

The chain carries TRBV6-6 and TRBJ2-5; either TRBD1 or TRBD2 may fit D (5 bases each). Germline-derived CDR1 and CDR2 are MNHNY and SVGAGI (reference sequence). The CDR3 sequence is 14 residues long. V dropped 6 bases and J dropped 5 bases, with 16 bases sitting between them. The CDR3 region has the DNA TGTGCCAGCAGGTCAGGGTTCGGGGTGGAGACCCAGTACTTC. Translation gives CASRSGFGVETQYF.

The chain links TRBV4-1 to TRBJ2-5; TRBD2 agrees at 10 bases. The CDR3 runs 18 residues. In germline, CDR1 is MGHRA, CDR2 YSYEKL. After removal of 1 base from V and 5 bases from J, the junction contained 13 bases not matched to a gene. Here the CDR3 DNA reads TGCGCCAGCAGCCAAGGCGAGGGACTAGCGAAGTGGACGGAGACCCAGTACTTC. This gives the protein CASSQGEGLAKWTETQYF.

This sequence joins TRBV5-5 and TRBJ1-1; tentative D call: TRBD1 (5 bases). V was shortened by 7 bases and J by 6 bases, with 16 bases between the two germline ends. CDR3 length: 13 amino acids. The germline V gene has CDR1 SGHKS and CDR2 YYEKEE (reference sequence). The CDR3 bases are TGTGCCAGCCGGGGGTCCAGGGCCCCTGAAGCTTTCTTT. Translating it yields CASRGSRAPEAFF.

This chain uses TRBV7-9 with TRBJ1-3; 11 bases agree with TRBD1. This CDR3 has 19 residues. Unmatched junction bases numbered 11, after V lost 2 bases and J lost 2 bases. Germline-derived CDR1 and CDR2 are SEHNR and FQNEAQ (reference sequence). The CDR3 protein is CASSLLMSTGQGAGNTIYF. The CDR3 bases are TGTGCCAGCAGCTTACTAATGTCTACGGGACAGGGGGCTGGAAACACCATATATTTT.

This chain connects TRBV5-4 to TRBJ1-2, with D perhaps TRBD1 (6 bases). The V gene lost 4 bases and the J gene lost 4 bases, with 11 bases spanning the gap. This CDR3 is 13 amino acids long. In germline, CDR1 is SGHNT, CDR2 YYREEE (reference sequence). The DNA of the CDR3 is TGTGCCAGCAGCCTGTGGACAGTCTATGGCTACACCTTC. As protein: CASSLWTVYGYTF.

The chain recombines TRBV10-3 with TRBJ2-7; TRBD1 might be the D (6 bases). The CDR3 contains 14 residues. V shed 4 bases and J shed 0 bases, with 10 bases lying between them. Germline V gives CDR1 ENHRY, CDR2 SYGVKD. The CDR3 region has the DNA TGTGCCATCAGTGGCTTGACAGGCTCCTACGAGCAGTACTTC. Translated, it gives CAISGLTGSYEQYF.

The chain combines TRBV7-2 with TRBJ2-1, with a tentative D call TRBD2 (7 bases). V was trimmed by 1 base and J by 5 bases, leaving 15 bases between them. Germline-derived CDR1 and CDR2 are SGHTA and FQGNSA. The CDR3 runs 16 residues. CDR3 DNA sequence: TGTGCCAGCAGCTTAGTTGGGGGGGCCTCTAACAATGAGCAGTTCTTC. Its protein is CASSLVGGASNNEQFF.

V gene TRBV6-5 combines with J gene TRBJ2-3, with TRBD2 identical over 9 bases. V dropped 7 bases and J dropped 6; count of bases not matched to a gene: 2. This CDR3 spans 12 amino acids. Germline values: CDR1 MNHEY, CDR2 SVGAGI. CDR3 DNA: TGTGCCAGCATGGGACTAGCTGATACGCAGTATTTT. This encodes CASMGLADTQYF.

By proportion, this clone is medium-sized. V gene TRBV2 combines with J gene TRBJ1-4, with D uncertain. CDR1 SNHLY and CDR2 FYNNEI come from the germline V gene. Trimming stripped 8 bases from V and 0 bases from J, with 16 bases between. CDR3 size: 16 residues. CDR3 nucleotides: TGTGCCAGCGGGTGGACCCTACCTTCAACTAATGAAAAACTGTTTTTT. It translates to CASGWTLPSTNEKLFF. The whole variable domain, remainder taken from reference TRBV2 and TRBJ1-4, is EPEVTQTPSHQVTQMGQEVILRCVPISNHLYFYWYRQILGQKVEFLVSFYNNEISEKSEIFDDQFSVERPDGSNFTLKIRSTKLEDSAMYFCASGWTLPSTNEKLFFGSGTQLSVL.

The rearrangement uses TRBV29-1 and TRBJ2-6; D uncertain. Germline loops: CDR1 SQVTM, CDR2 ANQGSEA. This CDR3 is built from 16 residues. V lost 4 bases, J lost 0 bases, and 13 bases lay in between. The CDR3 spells CSVGVSGSSGANVLTF. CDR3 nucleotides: TGCAGCGTTGGAGTGTCCGGAAGCTCTGGGGCCAACGTCCTGACTTTC.

The CDR3 coding sequence is TGCGCCAGCAGCAAGACCGGGACTAACTACAATGAGCAGTTCTTC. Protein sequence: CASSKTGTNYNEQFF. J is TRBJ2-1 and V is TRBV4-1, with TRBD2 matching over 7 bases. CDR1 is MGHRA and CDR2 is YSYEKL in the germline V gene. The J segment lost 3 bases and the V segment lost 5 bases, leaving 7 bases of the junction unmatched. This CDR3 has 15 residues.

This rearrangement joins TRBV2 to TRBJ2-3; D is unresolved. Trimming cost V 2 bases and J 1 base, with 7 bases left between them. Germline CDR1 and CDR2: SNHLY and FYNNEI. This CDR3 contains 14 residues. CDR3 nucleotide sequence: TGTGCCAGCAGTGAATTTCGGGGCACAGATACGCAGTATTTT. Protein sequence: CASSEFRGTDTQYF.

The CDR3 nucleotides are TGCGCCAGCAGCCAAGAGACAGGGGGACCCTACGAGCAGTACTTC. This sequence encodes CASSQETGGPYEQYF. The V gene is TRBV4-3, the J gene TRBJ2-5, with TRBD1 identical over 9 bases. The closer fit of TRBJ2-7 to the DNA end suggests the J call may be wrong. This CDR3 spans 15 amino acids. Germline CDR1 and CDR2: LGHNA and YSLEER.

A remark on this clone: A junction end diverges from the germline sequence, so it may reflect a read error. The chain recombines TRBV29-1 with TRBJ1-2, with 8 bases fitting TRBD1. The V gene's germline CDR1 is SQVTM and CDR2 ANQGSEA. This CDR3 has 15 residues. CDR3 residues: CSVEDLTGGRSRDSF. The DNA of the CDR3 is TGCAGCGTTGAAGATCTAACAGGGGGGCGCAGCCGAGATTCCTTC.

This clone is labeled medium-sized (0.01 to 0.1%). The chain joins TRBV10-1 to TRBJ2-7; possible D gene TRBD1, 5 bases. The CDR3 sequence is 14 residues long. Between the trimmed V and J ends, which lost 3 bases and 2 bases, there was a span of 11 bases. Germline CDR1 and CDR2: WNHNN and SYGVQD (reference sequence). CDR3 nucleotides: TGCGCCAGCAGTGATTCAGGGAAACCCTACGAGCAGTACTTC. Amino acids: CASSDSGKPYEQYF.

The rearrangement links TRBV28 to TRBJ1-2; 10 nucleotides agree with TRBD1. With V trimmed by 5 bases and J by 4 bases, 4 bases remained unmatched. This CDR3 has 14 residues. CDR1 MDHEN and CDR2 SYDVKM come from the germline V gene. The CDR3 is CASSRDRGAYGYTF. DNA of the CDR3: TGTGCCAGCAGTCGGGACAGGGGTGCCTATGGCTACACCTTC.

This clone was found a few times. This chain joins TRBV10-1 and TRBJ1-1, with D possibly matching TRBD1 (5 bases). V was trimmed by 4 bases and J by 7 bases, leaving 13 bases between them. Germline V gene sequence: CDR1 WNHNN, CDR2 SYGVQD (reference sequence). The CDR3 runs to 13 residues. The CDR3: CASSVGRAGEAFF. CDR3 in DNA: TGCGCCAGCAGTGTGGGCAGGGCGGGTGAAGCTTTCTTT.

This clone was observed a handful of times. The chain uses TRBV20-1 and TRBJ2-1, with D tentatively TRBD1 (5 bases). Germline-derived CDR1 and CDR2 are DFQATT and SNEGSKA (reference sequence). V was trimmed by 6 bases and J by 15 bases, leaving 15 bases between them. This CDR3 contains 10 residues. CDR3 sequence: CSAGQSFGFF. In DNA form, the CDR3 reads TGCAGTGCGGGGCAGTCTTTTGGGTTCTTC.

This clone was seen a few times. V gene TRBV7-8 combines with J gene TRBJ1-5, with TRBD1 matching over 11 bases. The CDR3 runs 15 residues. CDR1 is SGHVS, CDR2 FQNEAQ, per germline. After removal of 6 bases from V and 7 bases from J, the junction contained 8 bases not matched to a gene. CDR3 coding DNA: TGTGCCAGCAGGACCGGGACAGGGGGGACGCAGCCCCAGCATTTT. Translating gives CASRTGTGGTQPQHF.

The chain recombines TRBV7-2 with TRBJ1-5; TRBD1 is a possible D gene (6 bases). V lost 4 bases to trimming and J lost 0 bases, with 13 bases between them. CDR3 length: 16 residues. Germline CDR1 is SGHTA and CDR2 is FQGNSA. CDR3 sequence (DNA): TGTGCCAGCAGCTCGAGGGGGGGCAATAGCAATCAGCCCCAGCATTTT. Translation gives CASSSRGGNSNQPQHF.

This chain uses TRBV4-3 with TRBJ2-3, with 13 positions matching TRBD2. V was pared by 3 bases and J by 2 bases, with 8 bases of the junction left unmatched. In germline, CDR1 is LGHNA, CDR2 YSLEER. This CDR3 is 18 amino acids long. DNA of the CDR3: TGCGCCAGCAGCCATCAACCGACTAGCGGGAGGCCCACAGATACGCAGTATTTT. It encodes CASSHQPTSGRPTDTQYF.

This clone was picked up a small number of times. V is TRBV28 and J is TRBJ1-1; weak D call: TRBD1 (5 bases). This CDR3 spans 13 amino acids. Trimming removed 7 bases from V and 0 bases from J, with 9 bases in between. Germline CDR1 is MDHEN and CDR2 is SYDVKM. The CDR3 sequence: CASNGGVNTEAFF. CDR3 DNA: TGTGCCAGCAATGGGGGGGTGAACACTGAAGCTTTCTTT.

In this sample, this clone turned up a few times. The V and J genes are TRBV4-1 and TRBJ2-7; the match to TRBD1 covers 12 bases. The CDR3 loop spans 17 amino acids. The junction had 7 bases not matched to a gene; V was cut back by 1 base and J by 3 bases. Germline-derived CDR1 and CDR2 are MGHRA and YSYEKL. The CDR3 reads CASSQASGTGGFYEQYF. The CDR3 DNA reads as TGCGCCAGCAGCCAAGCCTCCGGGACAGGGGGCTTCTACGAGCAGTACTTC.

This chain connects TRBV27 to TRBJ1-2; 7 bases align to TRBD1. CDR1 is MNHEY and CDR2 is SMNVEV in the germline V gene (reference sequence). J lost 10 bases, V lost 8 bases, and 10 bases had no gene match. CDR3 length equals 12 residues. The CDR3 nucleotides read TGTGCCAGCGGGCGACAGGGCTTCGCCTACACCTTC. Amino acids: CASGRQGFAYTF.

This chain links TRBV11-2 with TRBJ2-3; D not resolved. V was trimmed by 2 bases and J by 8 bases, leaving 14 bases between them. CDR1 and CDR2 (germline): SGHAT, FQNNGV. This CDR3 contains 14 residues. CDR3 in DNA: TGTGCCAGCAGCTTAAATACCCACGACGGTACGCAGTATTTT. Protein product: CASSLNTHDGTQYF.

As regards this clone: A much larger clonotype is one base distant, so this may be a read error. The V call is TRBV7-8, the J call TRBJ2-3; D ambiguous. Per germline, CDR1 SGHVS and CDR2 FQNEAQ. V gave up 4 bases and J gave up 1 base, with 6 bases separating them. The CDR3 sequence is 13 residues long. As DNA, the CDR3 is TGTGCCAGCAGCTCCCCTGGCACAGATACGCAGTATTTT. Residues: CASSSPGTDTQYF. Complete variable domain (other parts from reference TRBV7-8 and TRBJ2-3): GAGVSQSPRYKVAKRGQDVALRCDPISGHVSLFWYQQALGQGPEFLTYFQNEAQLDKSGLPSDRFFAERPEGSVSTLKIQRTQQEDSAVYLCASSSPGTDTQYFGPGTRLTVL.

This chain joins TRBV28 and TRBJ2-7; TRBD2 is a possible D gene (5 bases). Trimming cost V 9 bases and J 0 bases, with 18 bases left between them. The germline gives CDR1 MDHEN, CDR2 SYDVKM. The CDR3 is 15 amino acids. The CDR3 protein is CASTSLTGSSYEQYF. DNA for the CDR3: TGTGCCAGTACTTCCCTGACGGGGAGCTCCTACGAGCAGTACTTC.

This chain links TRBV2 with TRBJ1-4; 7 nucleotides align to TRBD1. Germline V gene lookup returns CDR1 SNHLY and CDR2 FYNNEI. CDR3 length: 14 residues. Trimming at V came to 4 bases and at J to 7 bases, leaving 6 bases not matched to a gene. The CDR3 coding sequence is TGTGCCAGCAGTGGACAGGGTGGTAGTGAAAAACTGTTTTTT. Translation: CASSGQGGSEKLFF.

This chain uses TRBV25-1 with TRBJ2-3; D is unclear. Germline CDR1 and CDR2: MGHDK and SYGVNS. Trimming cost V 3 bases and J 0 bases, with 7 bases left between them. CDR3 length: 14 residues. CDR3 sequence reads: CASSDPSSTDTQYF. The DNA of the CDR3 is TGTGCCAGCAGTGATCCGTCTAGCACAGATACGCAGTATTTT.